This T cell receptor (beta chain) was recorded in a study of metastatic and nonmetastatic thyroid tumors. The overall study: Repertoires from malignant and benign thyroid patients were compared across blood and tumor or nodule tissue.

Concerning this clone: The antigen remains unidentified. Since a much larger clone is just one base distant, this may be a read error.

Original analysis: It was from CDR3 differences across clinicopathological groups that a distant-metastasis classifier for papillary thyroid cancer was built. TCRdb redid the clone calls on the PCR reads using MiXCR. TCRdb, rather than the study authors, made the V and J calls. The sample consists of almost 85,000 clones, under 15% of them appearing once. Study results and limitations: For both blood and tumor, malignant thyroid tumors reportedly showed significantly higher TCR beta diversity than benign nodules did.

The V and J ends lost 4 bases and 0 bases, in that order; junction bases with no gene match: 13. The CDR3 covers 18 residues. Germline V CDR1 and CDR2: MGHRA, YSYEKL. Ahead of thyroid surgery, no patient had received treatment of any kind. The sample was tumor tissue. The clonotype comes from a female donor with papillary thyroid cancer or a benign thyroid nodule (not recorded which). Some clones in this sample may be carry-over from other donors' samples. The chain couples TRBV4-1 to TRBJ2-7, with 9 nucleotides matching TRBD1. In DNA, the CDR3 is TGCGCCAGCAGCCGGGGACAGGGCGTGGCACTACCCTCCTACGAGCAGTACTTC. Its protein product is CASSRGQGVALPSYEQYF.